This TCR beta chain was recorded in a study of cytomegalovirus exposure and HLA in healthy donors. Study as a whole: Across 350 to 500 genotyped donors, about 80% landed in the Caucasian-associated ancestry cluster.

V lost 0 bases and J lost 3, with 10 bases in between. This CDR3 comprises 15 residues. CDR1 is SGDLS, CDR2 YYNGEE, per germline. A multiplex PCR was run with 60 Vbeta primers and 13 Jbeta primers. The table came from immunoSEQ multiplex PCR; TCRdb's copy has only in-frame clones and leaves some out. The sample records roughly 150,000 clones, nearly 80% being singletons. Study-wide points: Around 160 TCR beta chains were listed as cytomegalovirus-associated. Prior analysis indicated that the majority of TCR beta V segments exhibited productivity approximately 90% or approximately 30% of the time. Per a later analysis, HLA-associated TCR beta chains showed more clonal expansion than other, equally common TCR beta chains.

With respect to this clone: Its antigen is unknown.

This clonotype was sampled from a man aged 25 to 40 in good health and CMV-seronegative. The sequenced sample consisted of PBMCs. The rearrangement joins TRBV9 to TRBJ2-1; D perhaps matches TRBD1 (6 bases). The CDR3 reads CASSVAGAFYNEQFF. The CDR3 DNA follows: TGTGCCAGCAGCGTAGCAGGGGCGTTCTACAATGAGCAGTTCTTC. The full variable domain, in which reference TRBV9 and TRBJ2-1 provide the parts outside the CDR3, is DSGVTQTPKHLITATGQRVTLRCSPRSGDLSVYWYQQSLDQGLQFLIQYYNGEERAKGNILERFSAQQFPDLHSELNLSSLELGDSALYFCASSVAGAFYNEQFFGPGTRLTVL.